Listed below are T cell receptor beta chains from one sample, sequenced in a study of blood T cell repertoires in COVID-19. This table comes from immunoSEQ multiplex PCR, and its TCRdb copy is limited to in-frame clones, with some not included. The sample lists 160,000 or so clones; 65% to 90% were seen once. The sample was peripheral blood. These receptors were taken from a human donor in a cohort sampled during active COVID-19. Each CDR3 is given with its conserved first and last residue.

>TRBJ1-6|TRBV2
CASTQGISSPLHF
>TRBJ1-4|TRBV4-3
CASSRPSQGLKEKLFF
>TRBJ1-2|TRBV28
CASSPESPGNYGYTF
>TRBJ2-3|TRBV5-5
CASSFMEDTQYF
>TRBJ1-3|TRBV12-3/TRBV12-4
CASSQGQGNTIYF
>TRBJ2-7|TRBV6-5
CASSYSSTGPYEQYF
>TRBJ2-1|TRBV7-2
CASSLRERDNEQFF
>TRBJ2-7|TRBV9
CASSVEAGAPYEQYF
>TRBJ2-3|TRBV25-1
CASSEGWGRGTDTQYF
>TRBJ1-2|TRBV7-6
CASSPAGTGGSGYTF
>TRBJ2-1|TRBV28
CASSPQGWNNEQFF
>TRBJ2-7|TRBV4-3
CASSQGTGWFYEQYF
>TRBJ2-7|TRBV28
CASSSGLALIEQYF
>TRBJ2-1|TRBV5-1
CASSPGLAGAFYNEQFF
>TRBJ1-5|TRBV7-9
CASSPQGVNQPQHF
>TRBJ2-5|TRBV2
CAGLGQGQKTQYF
>TRBJ2-5|TRBV5-4
CASSFLGEETQYF
>TRBJ2-6|TRBV4-1
CASRGQRGSTGANVLTF
>TRBJ1-1|TRBV6-4
CASSDSGGSTEAFF
>TRBJ2-5|TRBV6-6
CASSRRQGTETQYF
>TRBJ2-5|TRBV7-3
CASSLFGGAVTETQYF
>TRBJ2-7|TRBV10-3
CAITRQDSYEQYF
>TRBJ2-3|TRBV6-5
CASSYLAGESDTQYF
>TRBJ1-1|TRBV5-4
CASSHRDRTEAFF
>TRBJ2-3|TRBV19
CASTRGDTQYF
>TRBJ2-2|TRBV9
CASSVGGAGGGNTGELFF
>TRBJ1-1|TRBV7-9
CASSLQGIGTEAFF
>TRBJ2-7|TRBV4-3
CASSQASGRYEQYF
>TRBJ2-7|TRBV28
CASRQVGAEQYF
>TRBJ2-5|TRBV27
CASSFDSAGETQYF
>TRBJ2-1|TRBV7-3
CASSRTSGAYNEQFF
>TRBJ1-4|TRBV5-1
CASSTGQGVVEKLFF
>TRBJ2-7|TRBV7-3
CASSSTGSLGDEQYF
>TRBJ1-1|TRBV7-9
CASSPDIIAFF
>TRBJ1-5|TRBV7-2
CASSAGTVVQPQHF
>TRBJ2-7|TRBV5-4
CASSPRGLAFHEQYF
>TRBJ1-2|TRBV6-2/TRBV6-3
CASSYGHNYGYTF
>TRBJ1-6|TRBV6-2/TRBV6-3
CASSTGTFASPLHF
>TRBJ1-3|TRBV28
CASSLGQISGNTIYF
>TRBJ1-1|TRBV29-1
CSVELGGRSTEAFF
>TRBJ2-7|TRBV24-1
CATSETGTGMGEQYF
>TRBJ2-1|TRBV11-2
CASSPRGQNKRAEQFF
>TRBJ1-2|TRBV28
CASSPQGRGKNYGYTF
>TRBJ2-1|TRBV6-2/TRBV6-3
CASSYRDISYNEQFF
>TRBJ2-5|TRBV7-9
CASSLAEIAGETQYF
>TRBJ2-6|TRBV4-3
CASSQEEGSGANVLTF
>TRBJ1-2|TRBV5-1
CASSLDGDYGYTF
>TRBJ2-1|TRBV4-2
CASSQDPGLAGAYNEQFF
>TRBJ2-3|TRBV12-2
CASAYGTGATDTQYF